Listed below are T cell receptor beta chains from one sample, sequenced in a study of siplizumab effects on memory and regulatory T cells. Generated by immunoSEQ multiplex PCR, the TCRdb table keeps only in-frame clones and is missing some. The sample holds 55,000 to 65,000 clones, less than 98% seen once. Sequenced material: naive CD8+ T cells sorted from blood. The receptor source for this set is a human donor in good health. Both conserved end residues are part of each CDR3. A D gene is named only where the DNA matches it firmly.

NA	TRBV30	TRBJ1-1	CAWSVGRNTEAFF	TGTGCCTGGAGTGTTGGAAGGAACACTGAAGCTTTCTTT
NA	TRBV27	TRBJ2-1	CASSPRVYNEQFF	TGTGCCAGTTCCCCGAGAGTCTACAATGAGCAGTTCTTC
TRBD1	TRBV10-1	TRBJ1-1	CASSVDRGTEAFF	TGCGCCAGCAGTGTTGACAGGGGCACTGAAGCTTTCTTT
TRBD2	TRBV5-8	TRBJ2-7	CASSFGREAYEQYF	TGTGCCAGCAGCTTCGGGCGGGAGGCCTACGAGCAGTACTTC
NA	TRBV11-1	TRBJ2-1	CASSLGRGSYNEQFF	TGTGCCAGCAGCTTAGGACGGGGATCCTACAATGAGCAGTTCTTC
NA	TRBV12-5	TRBJ2-1	CASGLSSYNEQFF	TGTGCTAGTGGGCTGAGCTCCTACAATGAGCAGTTCTTC
NA	TRBV28	TRBJ2-7	CASRGGTYYEQYF	TGTGCCAGCAGAGGCGGGACATACTACGAGCAGTACTTC
NA	TRBV5-4	TRBJ2-4	CASSLLEGNIQYF	TGTGCCAGCAGCCTATTAGAGGGGAACATTCAGTACTTC
TRBD1	TRBV30	TRBJ2-7	CAWSLGTDYSYEQYF	TGTGCCTGGAGCTTAGGGACAGACTACTCCTACGAGCAGTACTTC
NA	TRBV28	TRBJ2-1	CASSTSAGPYNEQFF	TGTGCCAGCAGCACCTCCGCCGGTCCCTACAATGAGCAGTTCTTC
TRBD1	TRBV2	TRBJ1-1	CASWTGRMNTEAFF	TGTGCCAGCTGGACAGGGAGGATGAACACTGAAGCTTTCTTT
NA	TRBV15	TRBJ1-2	CATSGGKRDGYTF	TGTGCCACCAGCGGCGGGAAGAGGGATGGCTACACCTTC
TRBD2	TRBV28	TRBJ2-1	CASSALTSGINEQFF	TGTGCCAGCAGCGCCCTAACTAGCGGGATCAATGAGCAGTTCTTC
TRBD1	TRBV7-9	TRBJ2-2	CASSLTALTGGTGELFF	TGTGCCAGCAGCTTAACGGCGTTGACAGGGGGTACCGGGGAGCTGTTTTTT
NA	TRBV2	TRBJ2-7	CASSGSGGGYEQYF	TGTGCCAGCAGTGGTAGCGGAGGAGGGTACGAGCAGTACTTC
NA	TRBV27	TRBJ2-5	CASSAETQYF	TGTGCCAGCAGTGCGGAGACCCAGTACTTC
NA	TRBV29-1	TRBJ2-5	CSVELAQYQETQYF	TGCAGCGTTGAGCTAGCGCAATACCAAGAGACCCAGTACTTC
NA	TRBV6-6	TRBJ2-2	CASSYIVGGGGELFF	TGTGCCAGCAGTTACATCGTGGGGGGAGGCGGGGAGCTGTTTTTT
NA	TRBV4-1	TRBJ2-5	CASSQDETQYF	TGCGCCAGCAGCCAAGACGAGACCCAGTACTTC
NA	TRBV6-6	TRBJ1-3	CASRVVNTIYF	TGTGCCAGCAGAGTAGTGAACACCATATATTTT
NA	TRBV6-1	TRBJ1-4	CASYTDFGELFF	TGTGCCAGCTATACCGACTTTGGGGAACTGTTTTTT
TRBD1	TRBV27	TRBJ1-2	CASSTTGEGYGYTF	TGTGCCAGCAGTACTACAGGGGAGGGCTATGGCTACACCTTC
TRBD2	TRBV27	TRBJ2-7	CASRSSGSSYEQYF	TGTGCCAGCAGGTCCAGCGGGAGCTCCTACGAGCAGTACTTC
TRBD1	TRBV2	TRBJ1-1	CASSFDRESTDTEAFF	TGTGCCAGCAGCTTCGACAGGGAAAGCACGGACACTGAAGCTTTCTTT